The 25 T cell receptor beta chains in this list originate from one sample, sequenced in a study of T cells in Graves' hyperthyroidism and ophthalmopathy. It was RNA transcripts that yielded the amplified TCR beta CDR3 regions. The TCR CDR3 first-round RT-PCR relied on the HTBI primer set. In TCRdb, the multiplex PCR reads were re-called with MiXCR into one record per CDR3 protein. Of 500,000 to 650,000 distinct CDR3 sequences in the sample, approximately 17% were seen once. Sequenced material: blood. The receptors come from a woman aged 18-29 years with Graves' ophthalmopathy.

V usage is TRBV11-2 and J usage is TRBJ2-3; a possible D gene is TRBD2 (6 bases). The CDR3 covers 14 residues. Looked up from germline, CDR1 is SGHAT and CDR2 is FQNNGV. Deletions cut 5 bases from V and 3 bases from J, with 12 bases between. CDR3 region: CASSVRLETDTQYF. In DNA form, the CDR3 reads TGTGCCAGCAGCGTTAGACTAGAGACAGATACGCAGTATTTT.

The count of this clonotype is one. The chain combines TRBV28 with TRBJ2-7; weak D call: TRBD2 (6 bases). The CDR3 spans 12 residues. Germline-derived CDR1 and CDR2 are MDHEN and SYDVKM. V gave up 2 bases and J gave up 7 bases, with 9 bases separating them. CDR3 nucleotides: TGTGCCAGCAGTTTAATGGCGGGAGAGCAGTACTTC. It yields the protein CASSLMAGEQYF.

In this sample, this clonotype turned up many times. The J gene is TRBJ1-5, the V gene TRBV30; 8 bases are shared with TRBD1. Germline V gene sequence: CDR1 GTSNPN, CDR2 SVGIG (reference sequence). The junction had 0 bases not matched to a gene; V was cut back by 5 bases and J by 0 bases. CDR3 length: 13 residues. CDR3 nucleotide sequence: TGTGCCTGGGGACAGGGTAGCAATCAGCCCCAGCATTTT. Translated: CAWGQGSNQPQHF.

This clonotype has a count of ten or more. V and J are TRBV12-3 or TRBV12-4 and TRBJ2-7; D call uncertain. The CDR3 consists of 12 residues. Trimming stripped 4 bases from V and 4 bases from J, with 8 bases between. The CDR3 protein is CASSYRGYEQYF. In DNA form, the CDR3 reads TGTGCCAGCAGTTACCGCGGTTACGAGCAGTACTTC.

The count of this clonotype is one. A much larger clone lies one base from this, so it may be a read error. The CDR3 DNA reads as TGCAGCGCATTGAAGCTTGGGGACGGGGGGTACTATATGAACACTGAAGCTTTCTTT. This translates into CSALKLGDGGYYMNTEAFF. V usage is TRBV29-1 and J usage is TRBJ1-1; D might be TRBD1 (5 bases). Trimming stripped 7 bases from V and 0 bases from J, with 30 bases between. The CDR3 has 19 amino acids. CDR1 is SQVTM, CDR2 ANQGSEA, per germline.

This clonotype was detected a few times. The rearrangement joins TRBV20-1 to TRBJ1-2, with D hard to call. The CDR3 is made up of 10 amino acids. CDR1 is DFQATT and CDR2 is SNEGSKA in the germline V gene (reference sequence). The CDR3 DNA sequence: TGCACCCCAGAGGCCGAGGGCTACACCTTC. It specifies CTPEAEGYTF.

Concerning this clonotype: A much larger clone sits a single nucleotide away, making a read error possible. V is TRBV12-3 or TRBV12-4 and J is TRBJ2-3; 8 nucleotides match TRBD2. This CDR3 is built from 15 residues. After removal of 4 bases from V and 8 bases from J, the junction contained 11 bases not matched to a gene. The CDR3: CASSSTGGARGTQYF. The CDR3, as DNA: TGTGCCAGCAGTTCCACGGGGGGGGCGCGGGGTACGCAGTATTTT.

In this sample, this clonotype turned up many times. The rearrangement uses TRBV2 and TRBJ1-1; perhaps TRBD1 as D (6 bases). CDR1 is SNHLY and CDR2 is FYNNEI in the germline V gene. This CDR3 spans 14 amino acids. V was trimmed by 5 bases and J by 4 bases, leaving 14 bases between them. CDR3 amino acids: CASSSRGRGTEAFF. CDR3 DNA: TGTGCCAGCAGTTCACGGGGGCGGGGCACTGAAGCTTTCTTT.

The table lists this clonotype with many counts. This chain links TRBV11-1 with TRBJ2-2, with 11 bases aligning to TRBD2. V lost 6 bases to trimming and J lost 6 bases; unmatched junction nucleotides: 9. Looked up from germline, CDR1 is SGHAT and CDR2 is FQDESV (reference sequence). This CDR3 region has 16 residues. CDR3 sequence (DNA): TGTGCCAGCAGGACTCTAGCGGGAGGATTTGCCGGGGAGCTGTTTTTT. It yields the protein CASRTLAGGFAGELFF.

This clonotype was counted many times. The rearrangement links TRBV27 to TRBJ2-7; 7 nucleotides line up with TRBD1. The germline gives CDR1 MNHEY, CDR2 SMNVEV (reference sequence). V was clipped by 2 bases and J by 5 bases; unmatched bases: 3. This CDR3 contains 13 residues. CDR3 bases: TGTGCCAGCAGTTTACAGGGGGACAACGAGCAGTACTTC. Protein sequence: CASSLQGDNEQYF.

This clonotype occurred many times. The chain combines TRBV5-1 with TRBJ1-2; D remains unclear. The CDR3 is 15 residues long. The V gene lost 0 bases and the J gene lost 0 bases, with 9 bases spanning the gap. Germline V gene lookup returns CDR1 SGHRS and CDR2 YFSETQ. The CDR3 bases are TGCGCCAGCAGCTTGGAGGGCGAAGCTAACTATGGCTACACCTTC. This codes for CASSLEGEANYGYTF.

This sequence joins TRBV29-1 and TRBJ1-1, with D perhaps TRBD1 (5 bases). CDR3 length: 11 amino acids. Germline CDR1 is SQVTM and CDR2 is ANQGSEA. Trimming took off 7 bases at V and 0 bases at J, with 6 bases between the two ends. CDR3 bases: TGCAGCGGACAGCTGAACACTGAAGCTTTCTTT. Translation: CSGQLNTEAFF.

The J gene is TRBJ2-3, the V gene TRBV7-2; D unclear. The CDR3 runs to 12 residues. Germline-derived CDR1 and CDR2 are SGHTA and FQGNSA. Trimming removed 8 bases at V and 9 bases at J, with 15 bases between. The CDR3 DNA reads TGTGCCAGCGGTACTCCCGTCGGCACGCAGTATTTT. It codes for CASGTPVGTQYF.

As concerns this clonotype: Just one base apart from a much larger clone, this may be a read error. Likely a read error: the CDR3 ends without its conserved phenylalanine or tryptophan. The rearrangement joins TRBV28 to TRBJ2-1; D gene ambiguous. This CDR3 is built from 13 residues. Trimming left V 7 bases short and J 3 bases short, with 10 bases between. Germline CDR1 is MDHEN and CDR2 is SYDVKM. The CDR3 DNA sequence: TGTGCCAGCACCCCACCGCTCTACAATGAGCAGTTCTCC. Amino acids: CASTPPLYNEQFS.

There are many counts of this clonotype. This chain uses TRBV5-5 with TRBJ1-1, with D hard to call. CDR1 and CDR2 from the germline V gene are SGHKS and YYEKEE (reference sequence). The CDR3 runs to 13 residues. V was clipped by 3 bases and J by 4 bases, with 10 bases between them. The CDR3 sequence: CASSSQVGTEAFF. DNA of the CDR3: TGTGCCAGCAGCTCTCAGGTTGGCACTGAAGCTTTCTTT.

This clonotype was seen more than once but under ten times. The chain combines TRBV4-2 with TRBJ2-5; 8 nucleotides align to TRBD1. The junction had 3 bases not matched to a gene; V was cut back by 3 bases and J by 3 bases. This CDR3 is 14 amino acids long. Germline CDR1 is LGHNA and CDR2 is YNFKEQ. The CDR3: CASSQAGQEETQYF. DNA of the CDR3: TGTGCCAGCAGCCAGGCGGGACAGGAAGAGACCCAGTACTTC.

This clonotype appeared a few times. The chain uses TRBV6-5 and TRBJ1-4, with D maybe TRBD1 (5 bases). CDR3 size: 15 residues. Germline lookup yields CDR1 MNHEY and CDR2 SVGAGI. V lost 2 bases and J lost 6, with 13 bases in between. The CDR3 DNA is TGTGCCAGCAGTTACGGGGGACGGTCTGATGAAAAACTGTTTTTT. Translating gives CASSYGGRSDEKLFF.

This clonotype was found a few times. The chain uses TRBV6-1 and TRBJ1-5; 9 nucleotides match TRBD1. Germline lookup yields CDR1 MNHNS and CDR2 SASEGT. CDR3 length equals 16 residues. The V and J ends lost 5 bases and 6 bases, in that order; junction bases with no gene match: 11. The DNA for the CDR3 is TGTGCCAGCAGTTTCGTTCCGGGACAGGGATCTCAGCCCCAGCATTTT. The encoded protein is CASSFVPGQGSQPQHF.

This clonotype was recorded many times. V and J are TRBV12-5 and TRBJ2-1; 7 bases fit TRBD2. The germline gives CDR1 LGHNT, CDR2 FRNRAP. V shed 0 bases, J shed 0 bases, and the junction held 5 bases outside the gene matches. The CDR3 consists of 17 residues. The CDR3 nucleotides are TGTGCTAGTGGTTTGGTACTCTCGGGAGGCTCCTACAATGAGCAGTTCTTC. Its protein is CASGLVLSGGSYNEQFF.

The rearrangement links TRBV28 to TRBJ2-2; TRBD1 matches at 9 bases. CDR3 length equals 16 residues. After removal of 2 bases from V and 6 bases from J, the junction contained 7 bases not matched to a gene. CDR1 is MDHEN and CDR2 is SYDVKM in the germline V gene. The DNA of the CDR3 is TGTGCCAGCAGTTTAAGGGACAGGGAGCTCCCCGGGGAGCTGTTTTTT. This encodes CASSLRDRELPGELFF. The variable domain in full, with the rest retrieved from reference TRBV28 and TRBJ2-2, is DVKVTQSSRYLVKRTGEKVFLECVQDMDHENMFWYRQDPGLGLRLIYFSYDVKMKEKGDIPEGYSVSREKKERFSLILESASTNQTSMYLCASSLRDRELPGELFFGEGSRLTVL.

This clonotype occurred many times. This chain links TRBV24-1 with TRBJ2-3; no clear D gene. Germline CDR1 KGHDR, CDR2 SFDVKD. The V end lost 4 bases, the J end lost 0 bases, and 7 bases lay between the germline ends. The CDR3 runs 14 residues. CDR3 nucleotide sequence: TGTGCCACCAGTGACTCGACAAGCACAGATACGCAGTATTTT. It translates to CATSDSTSTDTQYF.

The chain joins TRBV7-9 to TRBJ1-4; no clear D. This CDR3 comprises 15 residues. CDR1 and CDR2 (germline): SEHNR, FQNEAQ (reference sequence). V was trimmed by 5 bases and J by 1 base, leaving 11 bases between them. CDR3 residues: CASSQSEGTNEKLFF. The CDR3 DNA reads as TGTGCCAGCAGCCAGAGCGAGGGAACTAATGAAAAACTGTTTTTT.

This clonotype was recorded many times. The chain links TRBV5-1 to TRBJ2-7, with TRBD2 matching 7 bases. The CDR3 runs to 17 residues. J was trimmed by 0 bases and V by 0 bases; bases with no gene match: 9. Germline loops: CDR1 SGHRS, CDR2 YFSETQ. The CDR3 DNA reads TGCGCCAGCAGCTTGGGTCCTAGCGGAACCCACTCCTACGAGCAGTACTTC. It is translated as CASSLGPSGTHSYEQYF.

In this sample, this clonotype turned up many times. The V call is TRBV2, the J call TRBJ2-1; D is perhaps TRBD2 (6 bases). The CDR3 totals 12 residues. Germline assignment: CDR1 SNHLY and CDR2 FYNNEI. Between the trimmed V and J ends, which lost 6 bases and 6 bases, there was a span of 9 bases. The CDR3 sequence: CASRVEGNEQFF. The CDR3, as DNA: TGTGCCAGCAGGGTGGAGGGCAATGAGCAGTTCTTC.

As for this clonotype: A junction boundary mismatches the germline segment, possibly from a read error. The CDR3 DNA reads TGTGCCAGCAGCGCGTTGTCCCAGACAGGGCGGGCTTTT. Its translation is CASSALSQTGRAF. The chain carries TRBV11-2 and TRBJ1-1; 7 bases are a match to TRBD1. The CDR3 has 13 amino acids. Germline V CDR1 and CDR2: SGHAT, FQNNGV.